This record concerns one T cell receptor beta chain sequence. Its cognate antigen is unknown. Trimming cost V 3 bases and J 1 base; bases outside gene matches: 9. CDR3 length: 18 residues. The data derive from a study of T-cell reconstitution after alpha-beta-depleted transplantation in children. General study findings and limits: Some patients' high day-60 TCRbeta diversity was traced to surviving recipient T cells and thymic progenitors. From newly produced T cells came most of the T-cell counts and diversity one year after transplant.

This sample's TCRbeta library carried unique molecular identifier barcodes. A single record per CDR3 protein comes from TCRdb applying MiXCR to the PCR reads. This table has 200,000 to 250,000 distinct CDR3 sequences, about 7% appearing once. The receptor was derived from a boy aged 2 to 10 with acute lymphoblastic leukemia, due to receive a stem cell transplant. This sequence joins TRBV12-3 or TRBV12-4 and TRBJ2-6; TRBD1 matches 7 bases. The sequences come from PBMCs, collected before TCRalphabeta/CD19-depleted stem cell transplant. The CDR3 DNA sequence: TGTGCCAGCAGTTTCCCACAGGGGTTCGGATCTGGGGCCAACGTCCTGACTTTC. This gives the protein CASSFPQGFGSGANVLTF.